This T cell receptor beta chain was obtained from a study of blood T cell repertoires in COVID-19. Overall study context: From the United States, Italy and Spain came samples of acute and convalescent COVID-19.

As for this clone: This specimen includes other DNA sequences encoding the same CDR3.

Original processing methods: Estimation of nucleated cell counts relied on the amplification of reference gene primers. Clones were read by immunoSEQ multiplex PCR, and TCRdb kept only the in-frame ones, dropping some. V and J calls and clone size are copied from that table; D and trimming were computed from the DNA. The table has 200,000 to 250,000 clones, approximately 89% seen once. Assignment of participants to cohorts was predicated upon participant-reported clinical history. Source material: PBMCs or T cells enriched from blood (not recorded which). The source is a woman in her 30s who had been exposed to COVID-19.

CDR3 region: CASSQDPGGEQFF. The CDR3 bases are TGTGCCAGCAGCCAAGATCCAGGGGGTGAGCAGTTCTTC. J is TRBJ2-1 and V is TRBV3-1 (or the pseudogene TRBV3-2); TRBD1 matches 7 bases. The germline V gene has CDR1 LGHDT and CDR2 YNNKEL (reference sequence). The junction had 2 bases not matched to a gene; V was cut back by 0 bases and J by 9 bases. CDR3 length: 13 amino acids.